The sequence of this T cell receptor (beta chain) was determined in a study of cytomegalovirus exposure and HLA in healthy donors. In germline, CDR1 is ENHRY, CDR2 SYGVKD. The CDR3 totals 15 residues. J was trimmed by 0 bases and V by 2 bases; bases with no gene match: 3. In the PCR, 60 Vbeta and 13 Jbeta primers were used. Measured with immunoSEQ multiplex PCR; TCRdb has only the in-frame clones, and not every one. Altogether 160,000 or so clones are present, roughly four fifths being singletons, with the ten largest covering 0.9% to 1.1%. Study-wide results and caveats: Fewer N-insertions (relative to the approximately 700-donor mean) were reportedly seen in an Asian-associated ancestry cluster in a later analysis. Earlier results showed most TCR beta V segments being productive about 87% or about 30% of the time.

A note on this clone: Antigen specificity is unknown.

The receptor comes from a woman aged 40 to 50 in good health and CMV-seronegative. The genes are TRBV10-3 and TRBJ2-5; TRBD1 matches 7 bases. The material sequenced was PBMCs. The CDR3 sequence is CAISERDRDQETQYF. Here the CDR3 DNA reads TGTGCCATCAGTGAGAGGGACAGAGACCAAGAGACCCAGTACTTC.